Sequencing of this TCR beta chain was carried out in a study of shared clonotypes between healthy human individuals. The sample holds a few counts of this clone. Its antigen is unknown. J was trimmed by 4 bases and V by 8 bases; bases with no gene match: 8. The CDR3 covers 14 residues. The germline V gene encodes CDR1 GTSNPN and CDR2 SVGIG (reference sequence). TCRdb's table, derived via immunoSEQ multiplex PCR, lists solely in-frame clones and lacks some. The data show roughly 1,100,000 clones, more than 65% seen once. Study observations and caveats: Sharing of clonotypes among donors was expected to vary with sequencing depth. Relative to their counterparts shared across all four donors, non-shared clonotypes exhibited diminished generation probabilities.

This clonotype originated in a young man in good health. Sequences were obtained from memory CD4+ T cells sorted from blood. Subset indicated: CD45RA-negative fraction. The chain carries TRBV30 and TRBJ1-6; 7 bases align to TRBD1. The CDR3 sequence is CAGMGQTYNSPLHF. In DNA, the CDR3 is TGTGCCGGGATGGGACAGACGTATAATTCACCCCTCCACTTT.